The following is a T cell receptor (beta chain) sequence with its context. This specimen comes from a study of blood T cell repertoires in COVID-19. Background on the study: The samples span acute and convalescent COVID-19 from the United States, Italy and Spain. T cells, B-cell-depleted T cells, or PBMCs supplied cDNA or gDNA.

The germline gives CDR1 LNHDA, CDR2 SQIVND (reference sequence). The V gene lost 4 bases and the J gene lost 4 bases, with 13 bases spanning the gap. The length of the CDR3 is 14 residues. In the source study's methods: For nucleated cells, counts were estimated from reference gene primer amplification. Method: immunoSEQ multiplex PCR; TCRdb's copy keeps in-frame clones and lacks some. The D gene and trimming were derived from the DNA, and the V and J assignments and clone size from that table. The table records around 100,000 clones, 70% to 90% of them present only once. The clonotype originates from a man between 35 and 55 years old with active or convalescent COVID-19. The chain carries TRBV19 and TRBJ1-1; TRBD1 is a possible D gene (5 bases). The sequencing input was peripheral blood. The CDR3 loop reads CASSTPGRATEAFF. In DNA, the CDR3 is TGTGCCAGTAGTACCCCCGGCAGGGCCACTGAAGCTTTCTTT.